This T cell receptor beta chain appears in the sequencing data of a study of blood T cells in healthy people across ages. Findings and limits, study-wide: Possibly, changes in expanded clonotypes were confounded because donor CMV status was unknown.

With respect to this clonotype: Its target is unknown.

PCR was performed a second time for roughly 7 to 11 cycles using a sample-barcoded 5' primer and a J-beta primer mix. Each CDR3 protein is one row after TCRdb ran MiXCR on the 5' RACE reads. The sample lists hundreds of thousands of distinct CDR3 sequences, roughly 64% occurring once. The TCR was taken from a man aged 25-45 years in good health. The specimen sequenced was blood.

CDR3 in DNA: TGTGCCAGCAGCCAACAACCGGGACAGGGGGATCAGCCCCAGCATTTT. Its translation is CASSQQPGQGDQPQHF. The chain employs TRBV3-1 and TRBJ1-5; TRBD1 agrees at 11 bases. Trimming removed 2 bases from V and 5 bases from J; junction bases left unmatched: 5. The CDR3 loop spans 16 amino acids. The germline V gene has CDR1 LGHDT and CDR2 YNNKEL (reference sequence).